This T cell receptor beta chain was sequenced in a study of T cells in localized non-small cell lung cancer. Regarding the study as a whole: Maximal T cell clonality occurred in uninvolved adjacent lung, with tumor ranking below it. Appearances in adjacent lung were noted for a median 57 of the top 100 tumor clones. An association was observed between higher blood T cell density and longer overall survival. Because sequencing included only one region (of the tumor), heterogeneity remains possible.

On this clone itself: What it binds is unknown.

TCRdb's table, derived via immunoSEQ multiplex PCR, lists solely in-frame clones and lacks some. The table shows about 11,000 clones, with approximately 90% occurring only once. CDR3 length: 12 residues. The germline V and J ends were trimmed by 11 bases and 0 bases, with 10 bases remaining between them. Germline CDR1 SGHTA, CDR2 FQGTGA. This clonotype was obtained from an older male donor with stage III lung adenocarcinoma. This sequence joins TRBV7-3 and TRBJ1-1, with a possible D match to TRBD1 (6 bases). Specimen: peripheral blood, collected before any cancer treatment. The CDR3 protein is CAPWTVNTEAFF. Written as DNA, the CDR3 is TGTGCCCCCTGGACAGTGAACACTGAAGCTTTCTTT.